The next 12 T cell receptor beta chains were all read from a single sample in a study of T cell responses to AZD1222 COVID-19 vaccine. Sequencing used immunoSEQ multiplex PCR; TCRdb keeps in-frame clones, though not all of them. This table holds about 130,000 clones, over 80% found once. The sample consisted of peripheral blood, taken on day 0 of AZD1222 vaccination. The source of these receptors is an adult in good health.

The chain uses TRBV12-3 or TRBV12-4 and TRBJ2-5; D ambiguous. Deletions cut 0 bases from V and 7 bases from J, with 6 bases between. This CDR3 contains 12 residues. CDR3 amino acids: CASSLADRTQYF. DNA of the CDR3: TGTGCCAGCAGTTTAGCGGATAGGACCCAGTACTTC.

The rearrangement links TRBV6-6 to TRBJ1-2, with D hard to call. The CDR3 runs to 13 residues. CDR1 and CDR2 from the germline V gene are MNHNY and SVGAGI (reference sequence). Between the trimmed V and J ends, which lost 6 bases and 5 bases, there was a span of 13 bases. The CDR3 sequence: CASRSGVEYGYTF. Written as DNA, the CDR3 is TGTGCCAGCAGGAGTGGGGTAGAGTATGGCTACACCTTC.

The chain is built from TRBV25-1 and TRBJ2-6, with no clear D. Germline CDR1 and CDR2: MGHDK and SYGVNS. The CDR3 totals 16 residues. V lost 8 bases to trimming and J lost 0 bases, with 14 bases between them. CDR3 DNA: TGTGCCAGCTCCGCACCACGGACCTCTGGGGCCAACGTCCTGACTTTC. This encodes CASSAPRTSGANVLTF.

The CDR3 protein is CASSLTSREKVFF. The CDR3 nucleotides are TGTGCCAGCAGCTTAACGTCCAGGGAAAAGGTTTTCTTT. V is TRBV7-3 and J is TRBJ1-1, with D possibly TRBD1 on 5 matching bases. Germline lookup yields CDR1 SGHTA and CDR2 FQGTGA. This CDR3 comprises 13 residues. Trimming left V 0 bases short and J 13 bases short, with 15 bases between.

The rearrangement uses TRBV19 and TRBJ1-5; perhaps TRBD1 as D (6 bases). V lost 6 bases to trimming and J lost 4 bases, with 16 bases between them. This CDR3 comprises 15 residues. From germline, CDR1 is LNHDA and CDR2 SQIVND (reference sequence). The DNA of the CDR3 is TGTGCCAGTAGCACCCCAGGGGTACGTAATCAGCCCCAGCATTTT. It is translated as CASSTPGVRNQPQHF. The full variable domain, in which reference TRBV19 and TRBJ1-5 provide the parts outside the CDR3, is DGGITQSPKYLFRKEGQNVTLSCEQNLNHDAMYWYRQDPGQGLRLIYYSQIVNDFQKGDIAEGYSVSREKKESFPLTVTSAQKNPTAFYLCASSTPGVRNQPQHFGDGTRLSIL.

The rearrangement links TRBV6-5 to TRBJ2-1; TRBD1 aligns across 8 bases. Germline V CDR1 and CDR2: MNHEY, SVGAGI. Trimming at V came to 6 bases and at J to 7 bases, leaving 2 bases not matched to a gene. The CDR3 is 12 residues long. Here the CDR3 reads CASSRTGNEQFF. CDR3 DNA sequence: TGTGCCAGCAGCAGGACAGGGAATGAGCAGTTCTTC.

CDR3 in amino acids: CASSLSIAVYEQYF. CDR3 DNA sequence: TGTGCCAGCAGCCTGAGTATAGCGGTCTACGAGCAGTACTTC. The chain is built from TRBV5-4 and TRBJ2-7; D might be TRBD2 (6 bases). The germline V and J ends were trimmed by 4 bases and 3 bases, with 14 bases remaining between them. Germline CDR1 and CDR2: SGHNT and YYREEE (reference sequence). The CDR3 has 14 residues.

This chain connects TRBV18 to TRBJ1-2; 7 bases map to TRBD1. The trim removed 3 bases at V and 2 bases at J, leaving 6 bases unmatched. The CDR3 has 15 residues. Germline CDR1 is KGHSH and CDR2 is LQKENI. This chain's CDR3 is CASSPYEGQNYGYTF. CDR3 bases: TGTGCCAGCTCACCGTACGAGGGACAGAACTATGGCTACACCTTC.

Remarks on this clone: A read error may produce the germline difference seen at one junction end. The chain carries TRBV6-1 and TRBJ2-7; D gene uncertain. This CDR3 has 14 residues. The germline V gene encodes CDR1 MNHNS and CDR2 SASEGT. The CDR3 DNA follows: TGTGCCAGCAGCGAAGGTCCAGCCACCTACGAGCAGTACTTC. It codes for CASSEGPATYEQYF.

This rearrangement joins TRBV5-1 to TRBJ2-5; 9 nucleotides match TRBD2. This CDR3 region has 15 residues. The V segment lost 1 base and the J segment 5 bases; nucleotides outside the gene matches: 6. Per germline, CDR1 SGHRS and CDR2 YFSETQ. The CDR3 nucleotides are TGCGCCAGCAGCTTGACCGGGACTAGCCGTGAGACCCAGTACTTC. It encodes CASSLTGTSRETQYF.

This sequence joins TRBV6-2 or TRBV6-3 and TRBJ1-2; no clear D gene. CDR1 MNHEY and CDR2 SVGEGT come from the germline V gene. The CDR3 sequence is 14 residues long. Trimming removed 5 bases from V and 4 bases from J, with 14 bases in between. In DNA form, the CDR3 reads TGTGCCAGCAGTACCCTCCCGCCCCGCTATGGCTACACCTTC. As protein: CASSTLPPRYGYTF.

J is TRBJ1-2 and V is TRBV27, with a weak D call TRBD1 (6 bases). The V gene lost 6 bases and the J gene lost 4 bases, with 21 bases spanning the gap. This CDR3 comprises 16 residues. CDR1 MNHEY and CDR2 SMNVEV come from the germline V gene (reference sequence). This chain's CDR3 is CASSSRPPGAGYGYTF. CDR3 in DNA: TGTGCCAGCAGCTCTAGGCCCCCGGGGGCTGGCTATGGCTACACCTTC.